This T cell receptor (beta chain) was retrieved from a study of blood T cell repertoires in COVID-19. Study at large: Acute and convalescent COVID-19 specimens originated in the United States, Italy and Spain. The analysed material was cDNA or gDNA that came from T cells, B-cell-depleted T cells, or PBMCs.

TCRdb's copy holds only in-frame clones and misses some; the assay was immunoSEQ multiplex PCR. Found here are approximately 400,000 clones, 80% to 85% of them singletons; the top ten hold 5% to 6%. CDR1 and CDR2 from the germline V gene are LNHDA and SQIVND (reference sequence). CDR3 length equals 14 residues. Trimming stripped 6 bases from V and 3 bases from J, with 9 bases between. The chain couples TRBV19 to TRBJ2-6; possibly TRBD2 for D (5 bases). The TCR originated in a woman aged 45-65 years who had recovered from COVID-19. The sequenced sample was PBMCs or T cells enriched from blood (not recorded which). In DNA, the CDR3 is TGTGCCAGTAGCCTGGAGGTTGGGGCCAACGTCCTGACTTTC. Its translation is CASSLEVGANVLTF.